The rows below give T cell receptor beta chains drawn from one sample of a study of blood T cell repertoires in COVID-19. The data were produced by immunoSEQ multiplex PCR, yet TCRdb's version contains in-frame clones alone and is incomplete. The table includes about 17,000 clones, about 85% detected once. The sequenced sample consisted of peripheral blood. The source is a man aged 45-65 years with active COVID-19. Both conserved end residues are part of each CDR3. A D gene is named only where the DNA matches it firmly. Clone sizes are given selectively: once, few, many, or a class where the clone is expanded.

TRBV28	TRBJ1-5	TRBD1	.	CASSPEDRGKKYSNQPQHF	TGTGCCAGCAGTCCTGAGGACAGGGGAAAAAAATATAGCAATCAGCCCCAGCATTTT
TRBV7-6	TRBJ2-2	.	.	CASSFSRNTGELFF	TGTGCCAGCAGCTTTAGTCGGAACACCGGGGAGCTGTTTTTT
TRBV14	TRBJ2-5	.	.	CASSQQQGGHGTQYF	TGTGCCAGCAGCCAACAACAGGGTGGCCATGGGACCCAGTACTTC
TRBV28	TRBJ1-2	.	.	CASSFIGSNYGYTF	TGTGCCAGCAGTTTTATAGGGAGTAACTATGGCTACACCTTC
TRBV19	TRBJ1-1	.	.	CASSIQVNTEAFF	TGTGCCAGTAGTATTCAGGTGAACACTGAAGCTTTCTTT
TRBV6-5	TRBJ2-7	.	.	CASSSDFGAGGEQYF	TGTGCCAGCAGTTCGGACTTCGGGGCCGGGGGAGAGCAGTACTTC
TRBV5-1	TRBJ2-2	TRBD1	.	CASSPRTGLGTGELFF	TGCGCCAGCAGCCCACGGACAGGGCTGGGCACCGGGGAGCTGTTTTTT
TRBV6-2/TRBV6-3	TRBJ2-6	.	.	CASSYRGSQTSSGANVLTF	TGTGCCAGCAGTTACAGGGGGTCTCAAACAAGCTCTGGGGCCAACGTCCTGACTTTC
TRBV7-6	TRBJ2-2	.	few	CASSLASPSPGGELFF	TGTGCCAGCAGCTTAGCGTCACCGAGCCCAGGCGGGGAGCTGTTTTTT
TRBV9	TRBJ2-7	TRBD2	.	CASSVGGLDVEQYF	TGTGCCAGCAGCGTAGGAGGACTAGACGTCGAGCAGTACTTC
TRBV7-3	TRBJ2-3	.	.	CASSSTGPTDTQYF	TGTGCCAGCAGCTCTACAGGGCCAACAGATACGCAGTATTTT
TRBV19	TRBJ2-5	.	.	CASSITLQETQYF	TGTGCCAGTAGTATCACCCTACAAGAGACCCAGTACTTC
TRBV11-3	TRBJ1-2	.	.	CASSVGGGSNYGYTF	TGTGCCAGCAGCGTGGGCGGCGGGAGTAACTATGGCTACACCTTC
TRBV27	TRBJ2-1	.	.	CASSLQAISSYNEQFF	TGTGCCAGCAGTTTACAAGCTATAAGCTCCTACAATGAGCAGTTCTTC
TRBV6-5	TRBJ2-3	TRBD1	.	CASTSRGQSTDTQYF	TGTGCCAGCACCTCAAGGGGACAGAGCACAGATACGCAGTATTTT
TRBV7-8	TRBJ1-1	TRBD1	few	CASSARTGGFYGTEAFF	TGTGCCAGCAGCGCCCGGACAGGGGGCTTTTATGGCACTGAAGCTTTCTTT
TRBV5-1	TRBJ2-7	TRBD2	once	CASSRTPTSGRTPEQYF	TGCGCCAGCAGTCGAACCCCGACTAGCGGGAGAACACCCGAGCAGTACTTC
TRBV5-4	TRBJ2-7	TRBD2	.	CASSSGTSGEQYF	TGTGCCAGCAGCTCGGGGACTAGCGGGGAGCAGTACTTC
TRBV4-3	TRBJ1-2	TRBD1	.	CASSRIKRQGTEGYTF	TGCGCCAGCAGCCGGATAAAACGACAGGGAACGGAGGGCTACACCTTC
TRBV30	TRBJ2-7	TRBD1	.	CAWSGDSRYEQYF	TGTGCCTGGAGTGGGGACAGCCGATACGAGCAGTACTTC
TRBV28	TRBJ2-2	.	few	CASSLSVVGELFF	TGTGCCAGCAGTTTATCGGTAGTCGGGGAGCTGTTTTTT
TRBV3-1/TRBV3-2	TRBJ1-1	.	once	CASTPTGRNTEAFF	TGTGCCAGCACGCCTACAGGGCGTAACACTGAAGCTTTCTTT
TRBV6-6	TRBJ1-1	.	.	CASSYPEANTEAFF	TGTGCCAGCAGTTACCCAGAGGCGAACACTGAAGCTTTCTTT
TRBV5-1	TRBJ2-6	.	.	CASSPGDSGANVLTF	TGCGCCAGCAGCCCGGGGGACTCTGGGGCCAACGTCCTGACTTTC
TRBV4-1	TRBJ1-5	.	.	CASSQDTGGWEPQHF	TGCGCCAGCAGCCAGGATACAGGCGGTTGGGAGCCCCAGCATTTT
TRBV7-2	TRBJ2-5	TRBD1	.	CASSSTGQGRETQYF	TGTGCCAGCAGCTCCACGGGACAGGGGAGAGAGACCCAGTACTTC
TRBV28	TRBJ2-7	TRBD2	.	CASSLGREWAYEQYF	TGTGCCAGCAGTTTGGGGCGGGAGTGGGCCTACGAGCAGTACTTC
TRBV24-1	TRBJ1-5	.	.	CATSAGRRGNQPQHF	TGTGCCACCAGTGCGGGGAGAAGGGGCAATCAGCCCCAGCATTTT
TRBV18	TRBJ2-5	.	.	CASSQSRGGETQYF	TGTGCCAGCTCACAGTCCAGGGGTGGAGAGACCCAGTACTTC